This is a list of T cell receptor beta chains from one sample in a study of T-cell reconstitution after alpha-beta-depleted transplantation in children. TCRdb analysed the PCR reads with MiXCR anew, one entry per CDR3 protein. The top ten clones hold about 2% of a sample with hundreds of thousands of distinct CDR3 sequences, 10% to 15% of them seen once. The specimen was PBMCs, mostly from graft donor cells, collected 360 days after TCRalphabeta/CD19-depleted stem cell transplant. Source of these receptors: a male patient between 5 and 17 years old who had a stem cell transplant for acute myeloid leukemia, so the T cells may come from the graft donor. The CDR3 runs from the conserved cysteine through the conserved F or W.

TRBV7-6 CASSLRALTDTLFSSGNTIYF
TRBV5-1 CASSLFTGPEQFF
TRBV18 CASSQQTRPGELFF
TRBV12-3/TRBV12-4 CASSPRQGTNEQYF
TRBV7-9 CASSSYHSYEQYF
TRBV4-3 CASSLDGEKLFF
TRBV3-1 CASSPHPGTGGYEQYF
TRBV29-1 CSGTYLSSTDTQYF
TRBV28 CACSPRREGSEQYF
TRBV29-1 CSVEATLAVVTYNEQFF
TRBV25-1 CASSETGQIVETQYF
TRBV12-3/TRBV12-4 CASSPIQGAPVTDTQYF
TRBV28 CASGIAGYQETQYF
TRBV9 CVLTLGQGDRYNQPQHF
TRBV20-1 CSARAVAGNTEAFF
TRBV29-1 CSAGTAYGYTF
TRBV29-1 CTAGVGETQYF
TRBV7-9 CASSHLLASGELFF
TRBV7-6 CASSMAPAGGDTQYF
TRBV7-2 CASSLVGGQGAGNEQYF
TRBV2 CASSYRTSGYNEQFF
TRBV28 CASTSIAGGPADTQYF
TRBV6-2/TRBV6-3 CASSYPQLAGGNYNEQFF
TRBV28 CASSQWASGYEQYF
TRBV7-3 CASSSTGGAGTGELFF
TRBV30 CAWSLGGGPTDTQYF
TRBV5-4 CASSLYGRADTGELFF
TRBV6-1 CASSGTSGRLDTQYF
TRBV7-9 CASSLEGVSSGNTIYF
TRBV7-9 CASSLRRTEDYNEQFF
TRBV28 CASSLSWASGRIGVQETQYF
TRBV9 CASSARSVGSSYEQYF
TRBV10-3 CAISDTGYTDTQYF
TRBV11-2 CASSQSGENIQYF
TRBV4-2 CASSQGLAGGLEETQYF
TRBV5-4 CASRPTSGLYNEQFF
TRBV24-1 CATSDLTSGRNEQFF
TRBV29-1 CSVVGGESGNTIYF
TRBV5-1 CASSFSGAGVSEQYF
TRBV4-3 CASSPGLLTDTQYF
TRBV5-1 CASSLASGSFEQYF
TRBV29-1 CSVDHRAGETQYF
TRBV18 CASSPAELGGYTF
TRBV4-3 CASSQDFGLAGPYEQYF